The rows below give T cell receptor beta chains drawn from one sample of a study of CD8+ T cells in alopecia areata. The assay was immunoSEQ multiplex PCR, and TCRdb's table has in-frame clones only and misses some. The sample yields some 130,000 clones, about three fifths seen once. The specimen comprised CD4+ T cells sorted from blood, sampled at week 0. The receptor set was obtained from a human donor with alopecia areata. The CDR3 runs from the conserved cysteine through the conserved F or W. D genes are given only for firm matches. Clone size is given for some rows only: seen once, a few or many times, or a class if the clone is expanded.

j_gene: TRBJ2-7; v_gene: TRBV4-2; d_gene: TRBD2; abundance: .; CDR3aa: CASSQGGGVLAEQYF; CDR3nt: TGTGCCAGCAGCCAAGGGGGAGGGGTATTGGCGGAGCAGTACTTC
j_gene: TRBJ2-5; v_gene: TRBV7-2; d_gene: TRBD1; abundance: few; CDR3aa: CASSLDDRGGQETQYF; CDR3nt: TGTGCCAGCAGCTTAGACGACAGGGGGGGACAAGAGACCCAGTACTTC
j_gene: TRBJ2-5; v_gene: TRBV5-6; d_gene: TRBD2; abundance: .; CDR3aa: CASSFGSGGVQYF; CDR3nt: TGTGCCAGCAGCTTCGGTAGCGGGGGGGTACAGTACTTC
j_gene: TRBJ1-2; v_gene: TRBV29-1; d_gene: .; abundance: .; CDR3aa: CSGRGGYGYTF; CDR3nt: TGCAGCGGCAGGGGAGGATATGGCTACACCTTC
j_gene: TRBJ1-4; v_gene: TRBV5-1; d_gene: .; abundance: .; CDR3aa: CASSLGTTGREKLFF; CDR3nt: TGCGCCAGCAGCTTGGGGACAACCGGCAGGGAAAAACTGTTTTTT
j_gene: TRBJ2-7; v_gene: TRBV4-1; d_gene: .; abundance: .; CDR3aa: CASSQGYLGTEQYF; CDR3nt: TGCGCCAGCAGCCAAGGGTACTTGGGTACGGAGCAGTACTTC
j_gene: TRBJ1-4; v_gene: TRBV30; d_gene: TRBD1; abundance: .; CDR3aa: CAWEPGQGAEKLFF; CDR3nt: TGTGCCTGGGAACCGGGACAGGGGGCTGAAAAACTGTTTTTT
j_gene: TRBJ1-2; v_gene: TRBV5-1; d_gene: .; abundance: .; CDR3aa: CASSISGYGYTF; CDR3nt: TGCGCCAGCAGCATCTCGGGCTATGGCTACACCTTC
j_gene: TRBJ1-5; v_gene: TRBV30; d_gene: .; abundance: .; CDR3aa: CAWRQGHSNQPQHF; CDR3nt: TGTGCCTGGAGACAGGGACATAGCAATCAGCCCCAGCATTTT
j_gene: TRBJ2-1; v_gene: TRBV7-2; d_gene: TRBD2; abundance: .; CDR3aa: CASSSSSGGLYNEQFF; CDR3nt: TGTGCCAGCAGCTCCTCAAGCGGGGGACTCTACAATGAGCAGTTCTTC
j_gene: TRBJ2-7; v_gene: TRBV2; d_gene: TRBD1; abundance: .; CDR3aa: CASSDGQGTYEQYF; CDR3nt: TGTGCCAGCAGTGATGGACAGGGGACCTACGAGCAGTACTTC
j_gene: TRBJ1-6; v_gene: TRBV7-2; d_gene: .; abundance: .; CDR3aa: CASSLASRDSPLHF; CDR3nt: TGTGCCAGCAGCTTAGCGTCAAGGGATTCACCCCTCCACTTT
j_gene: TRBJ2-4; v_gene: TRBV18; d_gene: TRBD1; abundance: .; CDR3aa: CASSHGQGGKNIQYF; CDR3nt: TGTGCCAGCTCACACGGACAGGGTGGCAAAAACATTCAGTACTTC
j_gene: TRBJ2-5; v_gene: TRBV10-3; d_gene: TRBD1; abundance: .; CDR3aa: CAISESTGGQETQYF; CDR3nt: TGTGCCATCAGTGAGTCAACAGGGGGCCAAGAGACCCAGTACTTC
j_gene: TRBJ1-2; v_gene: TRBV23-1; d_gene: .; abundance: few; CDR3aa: CASPGGGKGRGYTF; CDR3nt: TGCGCCAGCCCCGGGGGGGGGAAGGGACGTGGCTACACCTTC
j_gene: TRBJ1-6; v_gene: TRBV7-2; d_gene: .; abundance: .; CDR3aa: CASSGRTGKNSPLHF; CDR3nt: TGTGCCAGCAGTGGGAGGACGGGAAAAAATTCACCCCTCCACTTT
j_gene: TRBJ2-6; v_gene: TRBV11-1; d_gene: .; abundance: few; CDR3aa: CASGKGSGANVLTF; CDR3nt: TGTGCCAGCGGGAAGGGGTCTGGGGCCAACGTCCTGACTTTC
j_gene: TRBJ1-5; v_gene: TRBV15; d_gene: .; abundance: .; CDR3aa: CATSRDFLNQPQHF; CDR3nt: TGTGCCACCAGCAGGGACTTTCTCAATCAGCCCCAGCATTTT
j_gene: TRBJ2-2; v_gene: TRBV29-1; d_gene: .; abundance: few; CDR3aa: CSLPPVRMGNTGELFF; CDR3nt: TGCAGCTTACCCCCGGTCAGGATGGGGAACACCGGGGAGCTGTTTTTT
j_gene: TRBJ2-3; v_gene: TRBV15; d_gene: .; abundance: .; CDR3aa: CATSTTLITDTQYF; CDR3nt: TGTGCCACCAGCACGACGCTAATCACAGATACGCAGTATTTT
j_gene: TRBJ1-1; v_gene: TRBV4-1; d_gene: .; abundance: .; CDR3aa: CASSQLELGGSSTEAFF; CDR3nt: TGCGCCAGCAGCCAATTGGAGTTAGGGGGGTCTTCCACTGAAGCTTTCTTT
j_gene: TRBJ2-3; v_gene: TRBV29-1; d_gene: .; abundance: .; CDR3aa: CSVERGALGTQYF; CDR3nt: TGCAGCGTTGAGAGGGGGGCGCTAGGTACGCAGTATTTT
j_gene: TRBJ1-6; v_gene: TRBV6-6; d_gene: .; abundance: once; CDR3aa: CASSYGAPSSSSPLHF; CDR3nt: TGTGCCAGCAGTTACGGTGCCCCGTCTAGCTCTTCACCCCTCCACTTT
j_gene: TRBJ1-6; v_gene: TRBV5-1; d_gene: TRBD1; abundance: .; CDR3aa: CASKPTWGTGADSPLHF; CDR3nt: TGCGCCAGCAAACCCACCTGGGGGACAGGAGCTGATTCACCCCTCCACTTT
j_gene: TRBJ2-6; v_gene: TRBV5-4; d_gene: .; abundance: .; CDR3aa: CASSLLMSTGANVLTF; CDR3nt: TGTGCCAGCAGCTTGCTGATGTCGACTGGGGCCAACGTCCTGACTTTC
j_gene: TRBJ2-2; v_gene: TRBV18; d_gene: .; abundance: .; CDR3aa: CASSVWRTSGTGELFF; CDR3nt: TGTGCCAGCTCCGTTTGGAGGACTTCGGGCACCGGGGAGCTGTTTTTT
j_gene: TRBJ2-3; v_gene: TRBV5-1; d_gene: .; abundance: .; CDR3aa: CASSLALEGTDTQYF; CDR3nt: TGCGCCAGCAGCTTGGCCCTCGAGGGGACAGATACGCAGTATTTT